A single sample is the source of the 20 T cell receptor beta chains below, sequenced in a study of tissue T cells after allogeneic stem cell transplantation. Here immunoSEQ multiplex PCR was the method, and the copy in TCRdb shows in-frame clones only, minus some. Here the sample spans 1,500 to 2,000 clones, around 50% being singletons. Time point here: mouse harvest day 14 after allogeneic transplant. The graft held 10^6 splenic CD5+ T cells and 10^7 T-cell-depleted bone marrow cells. Sequencing was done on a sample of spleen. Receptors originate from a female BALB/c mouse given C57BL/6 T cells with graft-versus-host disease after an allogeneic hematopoietic cell transplant.

Points on this clone: Genes here carry mouse names. The CDR3 goes on 1 residue after the read ends, and that part is filled in from the germline J gene. The J gene is TRBJ2-1, the V gene TRBV14, with a weak D call TRBD1 (6 bases). Germline loops: CDR1 SGHDT, CDR2 FRDEAV. The CDR3 totals 13 residues. With 1 base removed from V and 4 bases from J, the gap between germline ends came to 6 bases. The CDR3 sequence: CASSFGTYAEQFF. CDR3 DNA (partial): TGTGCCAGCAGTTTCGGGACATATGCTGAGCAGTTC.

Only a few counts were recorded for this clone. Mouse gene names and germline throughout. The read comes to an end 1 residue before the CDR3 does, leaving the germline J gene to fill in the end. The rearrangement uses TRBV2 and TRBJ2-5; D not certain. This CDR3 comprises 15 residues. Germline CDR1 LGHNA, CDR2 YSYQKL. V shed 0 bases and J shed 0 bases, with 7 bases lying between them. This chain's CDR3 is CASSQDLINQDTQYF. CDR3 bases read: TGTGCCAGCAGCCAAGATTTAATTAACCAAGACACCCAGTAC.

In its sample, this clone was seen once. Genes and germline come from the mouse. Read data end 1 residue before the CDR3 end; the end is taken from the germline J gene. J is TRBJ2-7 and V is TRBV26; 10 positions agree with TRBD2. The CDR3 has 13 residues. J lost 7 bases, V lost 8 bases, and 8 bases had no gene match. Germline V gene data show CDR1 as KGHPV and CDR2 as FQNQEV (reference sequence). The chain's CDR3 is CASGDLGGREQYF. The covered CDR3 bases are TGTGCCAGCGGTGACCTGGGGGGGCGGGAACAGTAC.

In this sample, this clone turned up a few times. Mouse names are used for the genes. CDR3 DNA (partial): TGTGCCAGCAGTTTTACTGGCTATGCTGAGCAGTTC. Translation gives CASSFTGYAEQF. The entire CDR3 protein is CASSFTGYAEQFF. V usage is TRBV15 and J usage is TRBJ2-1; maybe TRBD2 (5 bases). The CDR3 end is not reached by the read, which stops 1 residue before it; the germline J gene fills it in. V was pared by 3 bases and J by 3 bases, with 6 bases between. From germline, CDR1 is SGHND and CDR2 FRSKSL. This CDR3 region has 13 residues.

Concerning this clone itself: Mouse gene names apply. Sequencing ends 1 residue short of the CDR3 end; the germline J gene provides the rest. The chain employs TRBV4 and TRBJ2-2; D unresolved. The ends were cut back, 4 bases at V and 0 bases at J, with 3 bases in the middle. Germline values: CDR1 LGHDT, CDR2 YNNKQL (reference sequence). The CDR3 sequence is 13 residues long. The DNA read from the CDR3 is TGTGCCAGCAGCTCAACAAACACCGGGCAGCTCTAC. The encoded protein is CASSSTNTGQLY. The CDR3 as a whole reads CASSSTNTGQLYF. The full variable domain, rest sourced from reference TRBV4 and TRBJ2-2, is ETAVFQTPNYHVTQVGNEVSFNCKQTLGHDTMYWYKQDSKKLLKIMFSYNNKQLIVNETVPRRFSPQSSDKAHLNLRIKSVEPEDSAVYLCASSSTNTGQLYFGEGSKLTVL.

Comment on this clone: Any gene name here is a mouse gene name. The CDR3 end lies 1 residue beyond the end of the read and is filled in from the germline J gene. The V call is TRBV5, the J call TRBJ2-5; D not resolved. V was shortened by 0 bases and J by 2 bases, with 9 bases between the two germline ends. Germline CDR1 LGHNA, CDR2 YNLKQL (reference sequence). This CDR3 has 15 amino acids. The CDR3 bases that were read are TGTGCCAGCAGCCAAGATCGTGGGCTCCAAGACACCCAGTAC. Translating gives CASSQDRGLQDTQY. The CDR3 as a whole reads CASSQDRGLQDTQYF.

To note about this clone: Gene names refer to mouse genes. The DNA ends 1 residue before the CDR3 does, and the rest of the CDR3 is filled in from the germline J gene. The V gene is TRBV13-1, the J gene TRBJ1-1; perhaps TRBD1 as D (5 bases). The CDR3 has 12 residues. V dropped 4 bases and J dropped 5 bases, with 9 bases sitting between them. CDR1 and CDR2 (germline): NSHNY, SYGAGN. CDR3 sequence: CASSTRGTEVFF. The DNA read from the CDR3 is TGTGCCAGCAGTACCCGGGGGACAGAAGTCTTC.

This clone was counted a few times. Gene and germline names: mouse. The read stops 1 residue short of the end of the CDR3; the missing end is completed from the germline J gene. The chain combines TRBV31 with TRBJ2-3; D is possibly TRBD1 (6 bases). Germline V gene lookup returns CDR1 GKSSPN and CDR2 SITVG. The CDR3 has 15 residues. V was trimmed by 0 bases and J by 0 bases, leaving 10 bases between them. The CDR3: CAWSLGTNSAETLYF. CDR3 DNA, as far as it was read: TGTGCCTGGAGTCTAGGGACAAATAGTGCAGAAACGCTGTAT.

About this clone itself: The junction departs from germline at one end; a sequencing error may be responsible. All gene names here are mouse names. The CDR3 is cut off 1 residue early in the read; its end comes from the germline J gene. The chain is built from TRBV13-3 and TRBJ2-7, with D perhaps given as TRBD1 or TRBD2 (6 bases each). Germline V gene lookup returns CDR1 NNHDY and CDR2 SYVADS. This CDR3 is 14 amino acids long. The CDR3 reads CASGDAGAGVEQYF. The CDR3 bases that were read are TGTGCCAGCGGTGATGCGGGGGCGGGGGTTGAACAGTAC.

In its sample, this clone is large. The gene names here belong to mouse. Read sequence stops 1 residue before the CDR3 end, and the germline J gene provides the missing end. The chain employs TRBV3 and TRBJ1-4, with 11 bases matching TRBD1. CDR1 is SNHLY, CDR2 FYNGKV, per germline (reference sequence). Losses at the gene ends were 4 bases for V and 3 bases for J; bases not matched to a gene: 1. The CDR3 is 15 residues long. The covered CDR3 bases are TGTGCCAGCAGCTGGGACAGGGGGACCAACGAAAGATTATTT. Its protein product is CASSWDRGTNERLF. The whole CDR3 protein is CASSWDRGTNERLFF.

This clone was counted a few times. The germline and genes are mouse ones. The DNA ends 1 residue before the CDR3 does, and the rest of the CDR3 is filled in from the germline J gene. This chain connects TRBV13-2 to TRBJ2-7; D not resolved. V was cut by 0 bases and J by 4 bases, with 8 bases left in between. Germline V gene data show CDR1 as NNHNN and CDR2 as SYGAGS (reference sequence). The CDR3 length is 13 residues. This CDR3 is CASGDARQYEQYF. The CDR3 DNA, read in part, is TGTGCCAGCGGTGATGCGAGACAATATGAACAGTAC.

Details on this clone: The genes and germline here are from mouse. CDR3 DNA (partial): TGTGCCAGCGGTGACCTGGGGGGCCGTCAAAACACCTTGTAC. Translating gives CASGDLGGRQNTLY. The entire CDR3 is CASGDLGGRQNTLYF. V gene TRBV13-2 combines with J gene TRBJ2-4, with 8 bases identical to TRBD2. The read comes to an end 1 residue before the CDR3 does, leaving the germline J gene to fill in the end. CDR1 is NNHNN, CDR2 SYGAGS, per germline (reference sequence). Germline trimming cut 2 bases from V and 1 base from J; bases unmatched to any gene: 3. The CDR3 contains 15 residues.

Of note for this clone: Any gene name here is a mouse gene name. Coverage ceases 1 residue before the CDR3 finishes, and the germline J gene fills in the end. The chain joins TRBV20 to TRBJ1-2; 9 bases are shared with TRBD1. The germline CDR1 and CDR2 sequences are GFQATS and STVNSAI. Losses at the gene ends were 1 base for V and 0 bases for J; bases not matched to a gene: 0. This CDR3 has 14 residues. CDR3 region: CGARGTGANSDYTF. The CDR3 bases that were read are TGTGGTGCTAGGGGGACAGGGGCAAACTCCGACTACACC.

Note on this clone: Gene names are mouse gene names. The read ends 1 residue early relative to the CDR3; the germline J gene fills the gap. The chain uses TRBV26 and TRBJ1-6; possibly TRBD1 for D (6 bases). TRBJ1-6 belongs to the ORF category, with a function that is uncertain. V dropped 4 bases and J dropped 2 bases, with 6 bases sitting between them. Germline V gene data show CDR1 as KGHPV and CDR2 as FQNQEV (reference sequence). This CDR3 contains 14 residues. The CDR3 protein is CASSRDTYNSPLYF. The covered CDR3 bases are TGTGCCAGCAGTCGGGACACCTATAATTCGCCCCTCTAC.

This clone is labeled as medium-sized. Gene names refer to mouse genes. Read coverage stops 1 residue before the CDR3 terminus; the germline J gene supplies the remainder. The genes are TRBV23 and TRBJ1-3; the table names TRBD1, a call not compared with the DNA. CDR3 length: 14 amino acids. Germline V gene data show CDR1 as KGHTA and CDR2 as FQNQQP. The part of the CDR3 DNA that was read is TGCTCCAGCAGTCAACAGGGGGCTGGAAATACGCTCTAT. Translation: CSSSQQGAGNTLY. The CDR3 reads in full as CSSSQQGAGNTLYF.

A word on this clone: Gene names and germline match the mouse. The CDR3 here is CASSLKGNTEVFF. The DNA read from the CDR3 is TGTGCCAGCAGTCTGAAGGGGAACACAGAAGTCTTC. The chain employs TRBV26 and TRBJ1-1; D gene unclear. The CDR3 is cut off 1 residue early in the read; its end comes from the germline J gene. The CDR3 runs to 13 residues. Trimming took off 2 bases at V and 1 base at J, with 5 bases between the two ends. Germline V gives CDR1 KGHPV, CDR2 FQNQEV (reference sequence).

This clone was observed a handful of times. Gene names follow the mouse nomenclature. The sequenced fragment ends 1 residue before the CDR3 boundary, so the rest is inferred from the germline J gene. This chain uses TRBV3 with TRBJ2-7; 8 nucleotides match TRBD1. After removal of 6 bases from V and 4 bases from J, the junction contained 5 bases not matched to a gene. The CDR3 contains 13 residues. The germline gives CDR1 SNHLY, CDR2 FYNGKV (reference sequence). The part of the CDR3 DNA that was read is TGTGCCAGCAGTTCTGACAGGGGTTATGAACAGTAC. Translated: CASSSDRGYEQY. The full CDR3 reads CASSSDRGYEQYF.

In regard to this clone: The genes and germline here are from mouse. The read is 1 residue too short to cover the CDR3 end, so that end is filled in from the germline J gene. This chain links TRBV23 with TRBJ2-5; TRBD2, the table's D call, was not compared with the DNA. CDR1 is KGHTA, CDR2 FQNQQP, per germline. There are 14 residues in the CDR3. The CDR3 sequence is CSSSQSWVQDTQYF. CDR3 DNA, as far as it was read: TGCTCCAGCAGTCAATCTTGGGTCCAAGACACCCAGTAC.

With regard to this clone: Mouse germline and gene names are used. The read terminates 1 residue before the CDR3 end, so the remaining end is supplied by the germline J gene. This chain connects TRBV12-1 to TRBJ2-7; the D gene is possibly TRBD2 (6 bases). This CDR3 contains 12 residues. Germline loops: CDR1 SGHSN, CDR2 HYEKVE. Trimming took off 4 bases at V and 6 bases at J, with 12 bases between the two ends. The DNA read from the CDR3 is TGTGCCAGCTCGGTACTGGGAGGTGAACAGTAC. Amino acids: CASSVLGGEQY. The full CDR3 is CASSVLGGEQYF.

A note on this clone: Here the gene names and germline are mouse. The read terminates 1 residue ahead of where the CDR3 ends, so the germline J gene completes it. This chain connects TRBV16 to TRBJ1-4; 7 bases fit TRBD1. V lost 0 bases to trimming and J lost 7 bases; unmatched junction nucleotides: 2. CDR1 and CDR2 from the germline V gene are SGHSA and FRNQAP. The CDR3 extends over 14 amino acids. Partial CDR3 DNA: TGTGCAAGCAGCTTAGACAGGGGGAGCGAAAGATTATTT. This sequence encodes CASSLDRGSERLF. The complete CDR3 sequence is CASSLDRGSERLFF.